Listed below are T cell receptor beta chains from one sample, sequenced in a study of control samples from healthy donors and cancer patients. Generated by immunoSEQ multiplex PCR, the TCRdb table keeps only in-frame clones and is missing some. The table shows 57,000 or so clones, with around 89% occurring only once. Sequencing used PBMCs. The receptors here all came from a man in his 60s with colorectal cancer. CDR3s include the opening cysteine and the closing phenylalanine or tryptophan. D genes are given only for firm matches. Clone size is given for some rows only: seen once, a few or many times, or a class if the clone is expanded.

clone_size: -
v_call: TRBV18
d_call: -
j_call: TRBJ1-1
cdr3_nt: TGTGCCAGCTCAACGCGATTCCTAGACACTGAAGCTTTCTTT
cdr3_aa: CASSTRFLDTEAFF

clone_size: -
v_call: TRBV7-9
d_call: TRBD1
j_call: TRBJ2-7
cdr3_nt: TGTGCCAGCAGCTTAGGGATGGGGACAGCCGATTACGAGCAGTACTTC
cdr3_aa: CASSLGMGTADYEQYF

clone_size: -
v_call: TRBV7-3
d_call: -
j_call: TRBJ2-5
cdr3_nt: TGTGCCAGCAGCTTAAACCCCCCGGAGACCCAGTACTTC
cdr3_aa: CASSLNPPETQYF

clone_size: -
v_call: TRBV9
d_call: TRBD1
j_call: TRBJ1-2
cdr3_nt: TGTGCCAGCAGACCCGGGACAGGGGTCATGGGGTTTGGCTACACCTTC
cdr3_aa: CASRPGTGVMGFGYTF

clone_size: few
v_call: TRBV6-4
d_call: TRBD2
j_call: TRBJ2-3
cdr3_nt: TGTGCCAGCAGTGAGCTAGCGGGGAGCACAGATACGCAGTATTTT
cdr3_aa: CASSELAGSTDTQYF

clone_size: -
v_call: TRBV27
d_call: -
j_call: TRBJ2-7
cdr3_nt: TGTGCCAGCAGTTTCGGGGGCGTTGAGCAGTACTTC
cdr3_aa: CASSFGGVEQYF

clone_size: -
v_call: TRBV11-2
d_call: -
j_call: TRBJ2-7
cdr3_nt: TGTGCCAGCAGCTTAGGGCGCGCGTTAGGGGCCTCCTACGAGCAGTACTTC
cdr3_aa: CASSLGRALGASYEQYF

clone_size: -
v_call: TRBV5-4
d_call: TRBD2
j_call: TRBJ2-2
cdr3_nt: TGTGCCAGCAGCTCGGGAGGGAAGGCGAACACCGGGGAGCTGTTTTTT
cdr3_aa: CASSSGGKANTGELFF

clone_size: -
v_call: TRBV6-5
d_call: -
j_call: TRBJ2-5
cdr3_nt: TGTGCCAGCAGTTACCTCGGGGTAGTGGGAGAGACCCAGTACTTC
cdr3_aa: CASSYLGVVGETQYF

clone_size: -
v_call: TRBV19
d_call: TRBD2
j_call: TRBJ2-3
cdr3_nt: TGTGCCAGTGCCCCCCGGGGGGGGCGTACAGATACGCAGTATTTT
cdr3_aa: CASAPRGGRTDTQYF

clone_size: -
v_call: TRBV7-8
d_call: -
j_call: TRBJ2-5
cdr3_nt: TGTGCCAGCAGCTCCCGGGATTCATGGGGACGCCAAGAGACCCAGTACTTC
cdr3_aa: CASSSRDSWGRQETQYF

clone_size: once
v_call: TRBV5-4
d_call: TRBD2
j_call: TRBJ2-1
cdr3_nt: TGTGCCAGCTCACCGGGACTAGCCCCCAATGAGCAGTTCTTC
cdr3_aa: CASSPGLAPNEQFF

clone_size: -
v_call: TRBV7-3
d_call: -
j_call: TRBJ1-2
cdr3_nt: TGTGCCAGCAGCCGAGACAGGAACTATGGCTACACCTTC
cdr3_aa: CASSRDRNYGYTF

clone_size: -
v_call: TRBV7-2
d_call: -
j_call: TRBJ1-2
cdr3_nt: TGTGCCAGCAGCTGGCGGGGGGAGGGGGGCTACACCTTC
cdr3_aa: CASSWRGEGGYTF

clone_size: -
v_call: TRBV25-1
d_call: TRBD1
j_call: TRBJ1-6
cdr3_nt: TGTGCCAGCAGTGCGGACAGGGGGCGATCACCCCTCCACTTT
cdr3_aa: CASSADRGRSPLHF

clone_size: -
v_call: TRBV7-9
d_call: TRBD1
j_call: TRBJ1-2
cdr3_nt: TGTGCCAGCAGACCTCAGGGGGTAGACTATGGCTACACCTTC
cdr3_aa: CASRPQGVDYGYTF

clone_size: -
v_call: TRBV13
d_call: TRBD1
j_call: TRBJ1-2
cdr3_nt: TGTGCCAGCAGGTACGGACAGGGGGCGTTGAACTATGGCTACACCTTC
cdr3_aa: CASRYGQGALNYGYTF

clone_size: -
v_call: TRBV21-1
d_call: -
j_call: TRBJ2-7
cdr3_nt: TGTGCCAGCCAGGCGATGGACAGGCGGGCGCTCTACGAGCAGTACTTC
cdr3_aa: CASQAMDRRALYEQYF

clone_size: -
v_call: TRBV6-5
d_call: -
j_call: TRBJ2-2
cdr3_nt: TGTGCCAGCAGTTACCAGGTGACACTGAACACCGGGGAGCTGTTTTTT
cdr3_aa: CASSYQVTLNTGELFF

clone_size: -
v_call: TRBV7-2
d_call: -
j_call: TRBJ1-2
cdr3_nt: TGTGCCAGCAGCTTAGGTCCGGGGGGACCCCTCTCTAACTATGGCTACACCTTC
cdr3_aa: CASSLGPGGPLSNYGYTF

clone_size: -
v_call: TRBV21-1
d_call: -
j_call: TRBJ1-1
cdr3_nt: TGTGCCAGCAGCAAAGAGGTGACACTCGCGGGGACTGAAGCTTTCTTT
cdr3_aa: CASSKEVTLAGTEAFF

clone_size: -
v_call: TRBV10-2
d_call: TRBD2
j_call: TRBJ2-7
cdr3_nt: TGCGCCGGCAGTGACCCCCGGCGGGGGGATAGCTACGAGCAGTACTTC
cdr3_aa: CAGSDPRRGDSYEQYF

clone_size: -
v_call: TRBV2
d_call: TRBD1
j_call: TRBJ1-1
cdr3_nt: TGTGCCAGCACCCGGGTAGGGGGCTTAGACACTGAAGCTTTCTTT
cdr3_aa: CASTRVGGLDTEAFF

clone_size: -
v_call: TRBV25-1
d_call: TRBD1
j_call: TRBJ2-7
cdr3_nt: TGTGCCAGCAGTGAGACCGGGACAGGACTTTGGAAGCAGTACTTC
cdr3_aa: CASSETGTGLWKQYF

clone_size: -
v_call: TRBV6-6
d_call: -
j_call: TRBJ1-1
cdr3_nt: TGTGCCAGCATCAGATCCGGGACAACTAACACTGAAGCTTTCTTT
cdr3_aa: CASIRSGTTNTEAFF

clone_size: -
v_call: TRBV5-6
d_call: -
j_call: TRBJ2-2
cdr3_nt: TGTGCCAGCAGCTCCTCGGGGAGGAGAAGGGGGCGTCACACCGGGGAGCTGTTTTTT
cdr3_aa: CASSSSGRRRGRHTGELFF

clone_size: -
v_call: TRBV15
d_call: TRBD2
j_call: TRBJ2-5
cdr3_nt: TGTGCCACTTCCCGGGGGGGGAGGGAGACCCAGTACTTC
cdr3_aa: CATSRGGRETQYF

clone_size: -
v_call: TRBV27
d_call: TRBD1
j_call: TRBJ2-7
cdr3_nt: TGTGCCAGCAGTAAGACAGGGGGCGAAGACTACGAGCAGTACTTC
cdr3_aa: CASSKTGGEDYEQYF

clone_size: -
v_call: TRBV27
d_call: -
j_call: TRBJ2-2
cdr3_nt: TGTGCCAGCAGTTTATCCACGGACACCGGGGAGCTGTTTTTT
cdr3_aa: CASSLSTDTGELFF

clone_size: once
v_call: TRBV9
d_call: TRBD2
j_call: TRBJ2-3
cdr3_nt: TGTGCCAGCAGCTCAGTGGGAGCGGGGGACACAGATACGCAGTATTTT
cdr3_aa: CASSSVGAGDTDTQYF

clone_size: few
v_call: TRBV27
d_call: TRBD1
j_call: TRBJ1-2
cdr3_nt: TGTGCCAGCAGTTTAATCGGGCCGGGGACAGGAGATGGCTACACCTTC
cdr3_aa: CASSLIGPGTGDGYTF

clone_size: -
v_call: TRBV6-5
d_call: -
j_call: TRBJ1-2
cdr3_nt: TGTGCCAGCAGTTCCGCAGGCGCGATGTATGGCTACACCTTC
cdr3_aa: CASSSAGAMYGYTF

clone_size: -
v_call: TRBV7-2
d_call: TRBD1
j_call: TRBJ1-4
cdr3_nt: TGTGCCAGCAGCTTAGCGGGGACAGGGAATAATGAAAAACTGTTTTTT
cdr3_aa: CASSLAGTGNNEKLFF

clone_size: -
v_call: TRBV24-1
d_call: -
j_call: TRBJ1-2
cdr3_nt: TGTGCCACCAGTGATCGGAGAAACTATGGCTACACCTTC
cdr3_aa: CATSDRRNYGYTF

clone_size: -
v_call: TRBV3-1/TRBV3-2
d_call: -
j_call: TRBJ2-7
cdr3_nt: TGTGCCAGCAGCCAAAGTAACTACGAGCAGTACTTC
cdr3_aa: CASSQSNYEQYF

clone_size: -
v_call: TRBV24-1
d_call: -
j_call: TRBJ1-5
cdr3_nt: TGTGCCACCAGTGATCCTGATGGAGAGGACAGAGATACTCAGCCCCAGCATTTT
cdr3_aa: CATSDPDGEDRDTQPQHF

clone_size: -
v_call: TRBV6-6
d_call: TRBD1
j_call: TRBJ1-2
cdr3_nt: TGTGCCAGCAGTTACCTACAGGGGGCCAGCTATGGCTACACCTTC
cdr3_aa: CASSYLQGASYGYTF

clone_size: -
v_call: TRBV4-1
d_call: TRBD1
j_call: TRBJ1-4
cdr3_nt: TGCGCCAGCAGCCACGGACAGGGATCTGAAAAACTGTTTTTT
cdr3_aa: CASSHGQGSEKLFF

clone_size: -
v_call: TRBV10-3
d_call: TRBD2
j_call: TRBJ2-1
cdr3_nt: TGTGCCATCAGTGCAGGGACTAGCGGGGTTAGTGAGCAGTTCTTC
cdr3_aa: CAISAGTSGVSEQFF

clone_size: -
v_call: TRBV7-3
d_call: TRBD2
j_call: TRBJ2-2
cdr3_nt: TGTGCCAGCAGCTTAGTTGGCGGGGGAGGCACCGGGGAGCTGTTTTTT
cdr3_aa: CASSLVGGGGTGELFF

clone_size: -
v_call: TRBV28
d_call: TRBD1
j_call: TRBJ1-3
cdr3_nt: TGTGCCAGCAGTCCCCCGGACAGGACCACCATATATTTT
cdr3_aa: CASSPPDRTTIYF

clone_size: -
v_call: TRBV5-1
d_call: -
j_call: TRBJ1-3
cdr3_nt: TGCGCCAGCAGCCCGACAACAGAGAACACCATATATTTT
cdr3_aa: CASSPTTENTIYF